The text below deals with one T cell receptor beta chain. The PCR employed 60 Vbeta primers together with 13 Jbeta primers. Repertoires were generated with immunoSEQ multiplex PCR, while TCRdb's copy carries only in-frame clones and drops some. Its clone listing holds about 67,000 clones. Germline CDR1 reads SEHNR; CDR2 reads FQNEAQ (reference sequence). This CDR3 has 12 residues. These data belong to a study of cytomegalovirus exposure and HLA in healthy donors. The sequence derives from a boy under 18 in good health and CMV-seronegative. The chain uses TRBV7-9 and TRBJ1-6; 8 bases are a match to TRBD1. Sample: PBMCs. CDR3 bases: TGTGCTTTGACAGGGGTCAATTCACCCCTCCACTTT. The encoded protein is CALTGVNSPLHF. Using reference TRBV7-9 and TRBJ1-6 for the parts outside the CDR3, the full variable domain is DTGVSQNPRHKITKRGQNVTFRCDPISEHNRLYWYRQTLGQGPEFLTYFQNEAQLEKSRLLSDRFSAERPKGSFSTLEIQRTEQGDSAMYLCALTGVNSPLHFGNGTRLTVT.